Presented here are 13 T cell receptor beta chains from one specimen sequenced in a study of blood T cells in healthy people across ages. Next came a second PCR, run for about 7 to 11 cycles, which used a sample-barcoded 5' primer along with a J-beta primer mix. TCRdb re-analysed the 5' RACE reads in MiXCR, keeping a single row per CDR3 protein. The data contain about 640,000 distinct CDR3 sequences, 58% of them singletons. The sequencing input was blood. These TCRs come from a man between 60 and 70 years old in good health.

The rearrangement joins TRBV28 to TRBJ1-5; D not resolved. Germline V gene lookup returns CDR1 MDHEN and CDR2 SYDVKM. The V and J ends lost 5 bases and 4 bases respectively, with 9 bases between them. This CDR3 has 13 residues. This CDR3 is CASSVTPNQPQHF. The CDR3 region has the DNA TGTGCCAGCAGTGTAACCCCGAATCAGCCCCAGCATTTT.

Points on this clonotype: The junction does not match germline at one end; this may be a read error. This CDR3 reads CANSDLAGGTYEQYF. As DNA, the CDR3 is TGTGCCAACAGTGACCTAGCGGGGGGGACCTACGAGCAGTACTTC. This chain links TRBV6-2 or TRBV6-3 with TRBJ2-7; TRBD2 matches at 12 bases. The CDR3 runs to 15 residues. Per the germline V gene, CDR1 is MNHEY and CDR2 is SVGEGT.

The chain couples TRBV6-2 or TRBV6-3 to TRBJ1-1, with 7 nucleotides matching TRBD1. V lost 6 bases to trimming and J lost 10 bases; unmatched junction nucleotides: 8. The V gene's germline CDR1 is MNHEY and CDR2 SVGEGT. CDR3 size: 12 residues. Here the CDR3 reads CASSRDSQAAFF. The CDR3 DNA sequence: TGTGCCAGCAGCCGGGACAGTCAGGCAGCTTTCTTT.

The gene calls are TRBV20-1 and TRBJ2-3, with 10 bases lining up with TRBD1. This CDR3 has 15 residues. Germline V gene sequence: CDR1 DFQATT, CDR2 SNEGSKA (reference sequence). The junction had 7 bases not matched to a gene; V was cut back by 5 bases and J by 2 bases. CDR3 nucleotides: TGCAGTGCTTCCCGGGACAGGGGTGCCACAGATACGCAGTATTTT. Amino acids: CSASRDRGATDTQYF.

This clonotype was picked up a small number of times. The chain combines TRBV20-1 with TRBJ2-5, with TRBD1 as a possible D gene (5 bases). Germline CDR1 reads DFQATT; CDR2 reads SNEGSKA (reference sequence). The V gene lost 3 bases and the J gene lost 0 bases, with 17 bases spanning the gap. The CDR3 sequence is 16 residues long. CDR3 nucleotide sequence: TGCAGTGCTAGCACGGCAGGGTGGCGGTACCAAGAGACCCAGTACTTC. It specifies CSASTAGWRYQETQYF.

This sequence joins TRBV3-1 and TRBJ1-4; D unresolved. The V end lost 7 bases, the J end lost 4 bases, and 13 bases lay between the germline ends. Germline V lookup: CDR1 LGHDT, CDR2 YNNKEL (reference sequence). This CDR3 has 14 residues. CDR3 bases: TGTGCCAGCACCCCCGTAGGGAGTAATGAAAAACTGTTTTTT. Protein sequence: CASTPVGSNEKLFF.

This rearrangement joins TRBV11-3 to TRBJ2-3, with D unresolved. The CDR3 loop spans 13 amino acids. Trimming stripped 5 bases from V and 2 bases from J, with 8 bases between. The V gene's germline CDR1 is SGHNT and CDR2 YENEEA. CDR3 residues: CASSATLTDTQYF. DNA of the CDR3: TGTGCCAGCAGCGCTACACTCACAGATACGCAGTATTTT.

The V call is TRBV5-1, the J call TRBJ1-1; D may be TRBD1 (6 bases). The CDR3 extends over 14 amino acids. CDR1 and CDR2 (germline): SGHRS, YFSETQ. Trimming left V 0 bases short and J 6 bases short, with 12 bases between. DNA of the CDR3: TGCGCCAGCAGCTTGGATAGGGACAAGGCTGAAGCTTTCTTT. This translates into CASSLDRDKAEAFF.

In this sample, this clonotype turned up a few times. V and J are TRBV29-1 and TRBJ2-5, with unresolved D. In germline, CDR1 is SQVTM, CDR2 ANQGSEA. The length of the CDR3 is 15 residues. Trimming cost V 2 bases and J 5 bases, with 18 bases left between them. The CDR3 DNA follows: TGCAGCGTTGAACCCCCGGGTCGAACGGGTGAGACCCAGTACTTC. This codes for CSVEPPGRTGETQYF. Full variable domain (remainder filled in from reference TRBV29-1 and TRBJ2-5): SAVISQKPSRDICQRGTSLTIQCQVDSQVTMMFWYRQQPGQSLTLIATANQGSEATYESGFVIDKFPISRPNLTFSTLTVSNMSPEDSSIYLCSVEPPGRTGETQYFGPGTRLLVL.

This clonotype came up many times. The CDR3 DNA is TGTGCCAGCAGCAAAGTCGGGAGGGACAGCCTCGAGACCCAGTACTTC. As protein: CASSKVGRDSLETQYF. The chain couples TRBV21-1 to TRBJ2-5; the D call TRBD2 from the table was never checked on the DNA. TRBV21-1 is a recognized pseudogene. There are 16 residues in the CDR3.

The CDR3 DNA reads TGTGCCAGCAGTAGCGGACGCCGGTTTGAAAAACTGTTTTTT. Protein product: CASSSGRRFEKLFF. J is TRBJ1-4 and V is TRBV6-5; D gene ambiguous. V gave up 5 bases and J gave up 7 bases, with 14 bases separating them. The germline V gene encodes CDR1 MNHEY and CDR2 SVGAGI. The CDR3 totals 14 residues.

The CDR3 reads CASSYNKGYEQFF. The DNA of the CDR3 is TGTGCCAGCAGTTACAACAAGGGGTATGAGCAGTTCTTC. The chain links TRBV6-2 or TRBV6-3 to TRBJ2-1; a weak D match, TRBD1 (5 bases). Germline CDR1 and CDR2: MNHEY and SVGEGT. The germline V and J ends were trimmed by 2 bases and 8 bases, with 10 bases remaining between them. The CDR3 is 13 residues long.

This clonotype was seen only a few times. This chain uses TRBV20-1 with TRBJ2-7; 7 bases fit TRBD1. The V and J ends lost 1 base and 4 bases, in that order; junction bases with no gene match: 7. Germline V gives CDR1 DFQATT, CDR2 SNEGSKA (reference sequence). The CDR3 consists of 14 residues. CDR3 DNA sequence: TGCAGTGCTAGAGGTCGGACAGGAAAATACGAGCAGTACTTC. It codes for CSARGRTGKYEQYF.